These 9 T cell receptor beta chains were all obtained from the same sample, sequenced in a study of Graves' ophthalmopathy and Graves' hyperthyroidism. Amplified material comprised TCR beta CDR3 regions derived from RNA transcripts. An initial RT-PCR round employing HTBI primers preceded a second-round multiplex PCR. TCRdb re-called the multiplex PCR reads through MiXCR, storing one row per CDR3 protein. Of around 1.1 million distinct CDR3 sequences in the sample, roughly two fifths were seen once. Material: peripheral blood or thyroid tissue (not recorded which). These receptors came from an adult man with Graves' hyperthyroidism.

This chain connects TRBV7-9 to TRBJ1-5, with D possibly matching TRBD1 (5 bases). Looked up from germline, CDR1 is SEHNR and CDR2 is FQNEAQ (reference sequence). This CDR3 region has 13 residues. The V gene lost 3 bases and the J gene lost 7 bases, with 10 bases spanning the gap. CDR3 region: CASSLGPLQPQHF. CDR3 coding DNA: TGTGCCAGCAGCTTGGGACCTCTGCAGCCCCAGCATTTT.

This clonotype was counted many times. The rearrangement joins TRBV7-2 to TRBJ2-5; D possibly uses TRBD1 or TRBD2 (5 bases each). V was pared by 5 bases and J by 5 bases, with 15 bases between. CDR1 and CDR2 (germline): SGHTA, FQGNSA. The CDR3 totals 14 residues. CDR3 nucleotide sequence: TGTGCCAGCAGCCCCGGGGCGTTTCGGGAGACCCAGTACTTC. As protein: CASSPGAFRETQYF.

This chain connects TRBV12-3 or TRBV12-4 to TRBJ2-2, with D possibly matching TRBD2 (6 bases). The CDR3 is 16 residues long. The V end was cut by 4 bases, the J end by 4 bases, with 16 bases between. In nucleotides, the CDR3 is TGTGCCAGCAGTTACTCGACCAGGGAGGTCACCGGGGAGCTGTTTTTT. Translated, it gives CASSYSTREVTGELFF.

This clonotype has a count of ten or more. The chain couples TRBV29-1 to TRBJ1-2, with TRBD1 as a possible D gene (6 bases). Germline V gene lookup returns CDR1 SQVTM and CDR2 ANQGSEA. The CDR3 length is 13 residues. Trimming took off 6 bases at V and 6 bases at J, with 17 bases between the two ends. The DNA of the CDR3 is TGCAGCGTCGTTAGCCCAGGGGATGATGGCTACACCTTC. Translation: CSVVSPGDDGYTF.

This clonotype showed up many times. The chain carries TRBV9 and TRBJ1-5; the D gene is possibly TRBD1 (5 bases). V was shortened by 4 bases and J by 0 bases, with 8 bases between the two germline ends. CDR3 size: 14 residues. Germline V gives CDR1 SGDLS, CDR2 YYNGEE. CDR3 sequence reads: CASSQGGSNQPQHF. The CDR3 coding sequence is TGTGCCAGCAGCCAGGGAGGTAGCAATCAGCCCCAGCATTTT.

The chain couples TRBV25-1 to TRBJ2-7; either TRBD1 or TRBD2 may fit D (5 bases each). Germline CDR1 MGHDK, CDR2 SYGVNS. Trimming took 9 bases from V and 2 from J, leaving 14 bases between them. The CDR3 runs 13 residues. Here the CDR3 reads CARSGTEAYEQYF. The CDR3 DNA sequence: TGTGCCAGATCCGGGACCGAGGCCTACGAGCAGTACTTC.

Regarding this clonotype: Here the CDR3 omits its conserved ending phenylalanine or tryptophan, so a read error is the likely source. It is unclear where the CDR3 begins or ends on the DNA, so no DNA is shown, and the CDR3 is as TCRdb lists it. The chain recombines TRBV7-2 with TRBJ2-7. Germline CDR1 and CDR2: SGHTA and FQGNSA. The CDR3 has 9 residues if both end residues are counted. This CDR3 is CASSLASTA.

This clonotype has just a few counts. The chain links TRBV12-3 or TRBV12-4 to TRBJ1-2; no clear D gene. The V end lost 3 bases, the J end lost 6 bases, and 11 bases lay between the germline ends. The CDR3 is 13 amino acids. CDR3 in amino acids: CASSFPPWDGYTF. The CDR3 DNA reads TGTGCCAGCAGTTTTCCCCCCTGGGATGGCTACACCTTC.

This clonotype has a count of ten or more. This rearrangement joins TRBV7-2 to TRBJ2-2, with 9 bases aligning to TRBD1. J lost 2 bases, V lost 4 bases, and 2 bases had no gene match. In germline, CDR1 is SGHTA, CDR2 FQGNSA. The CDR3 runs to 15 residues. The CDR3 DNA reads TGTGCCAGCAGCTGGGGACAGGGTAACACCGGGGAGCTGTTTTTT. This gives the protein CASSWGQGNTGELFF.